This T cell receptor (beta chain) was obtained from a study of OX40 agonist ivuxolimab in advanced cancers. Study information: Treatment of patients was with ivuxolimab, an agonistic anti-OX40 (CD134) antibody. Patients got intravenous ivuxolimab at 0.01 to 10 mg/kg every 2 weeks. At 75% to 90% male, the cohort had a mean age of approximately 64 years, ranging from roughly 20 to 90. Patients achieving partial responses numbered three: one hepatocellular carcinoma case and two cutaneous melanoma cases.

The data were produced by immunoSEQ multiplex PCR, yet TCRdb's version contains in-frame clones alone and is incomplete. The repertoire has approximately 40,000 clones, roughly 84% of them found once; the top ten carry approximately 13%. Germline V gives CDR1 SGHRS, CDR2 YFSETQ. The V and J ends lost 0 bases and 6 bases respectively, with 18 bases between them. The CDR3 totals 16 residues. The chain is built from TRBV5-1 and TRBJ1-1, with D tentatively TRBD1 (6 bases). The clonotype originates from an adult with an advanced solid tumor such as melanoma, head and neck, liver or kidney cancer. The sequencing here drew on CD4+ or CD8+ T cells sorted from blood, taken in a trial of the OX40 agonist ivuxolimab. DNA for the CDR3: TGCGCCAGCAGCTTGGGGAGGACACCCAGGACAGCTGAAGCTTTCTTT. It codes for CASSLGRTPRTAEAFF.